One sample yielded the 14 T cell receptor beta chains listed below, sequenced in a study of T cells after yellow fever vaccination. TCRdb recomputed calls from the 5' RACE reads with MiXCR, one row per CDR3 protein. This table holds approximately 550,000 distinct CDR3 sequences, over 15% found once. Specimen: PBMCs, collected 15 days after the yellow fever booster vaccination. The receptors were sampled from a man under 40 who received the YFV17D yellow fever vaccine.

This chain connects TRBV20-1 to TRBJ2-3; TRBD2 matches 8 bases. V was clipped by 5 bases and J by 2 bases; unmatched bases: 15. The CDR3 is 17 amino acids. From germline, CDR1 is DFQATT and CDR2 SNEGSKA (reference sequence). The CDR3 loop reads CSAGSLQTSETTDTQYF. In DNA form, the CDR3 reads TGCAGTGCTGGAAGTCTTCAGACTAGCGAAACCACAGATACGCAGTATTTT.

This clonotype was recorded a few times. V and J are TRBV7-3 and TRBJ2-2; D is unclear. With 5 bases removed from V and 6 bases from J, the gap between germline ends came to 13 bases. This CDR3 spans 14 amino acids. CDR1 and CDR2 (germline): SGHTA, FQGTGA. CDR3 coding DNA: TGTGCCAGCAGCCCGACCTATGGCCCCGGGGAGCTGTTTTTT. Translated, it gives CASSPTYGPGELFF.

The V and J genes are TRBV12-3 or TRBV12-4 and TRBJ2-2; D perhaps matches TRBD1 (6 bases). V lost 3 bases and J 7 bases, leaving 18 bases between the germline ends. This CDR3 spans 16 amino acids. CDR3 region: CASSLSSGAVGGELFF. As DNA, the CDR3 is TGTGCCAGCAGTTTGAGTTCAGGGGCTGTGGGCGGGGAGCTGTTTTTT.

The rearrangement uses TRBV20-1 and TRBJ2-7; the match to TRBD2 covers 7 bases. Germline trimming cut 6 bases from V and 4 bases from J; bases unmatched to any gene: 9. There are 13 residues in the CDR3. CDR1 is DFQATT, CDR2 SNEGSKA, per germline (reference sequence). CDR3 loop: CSARALAIYEQYF. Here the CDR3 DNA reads TGCAGTGCCAGGGCACTAGCGATATACGAGCAGTACTTC.

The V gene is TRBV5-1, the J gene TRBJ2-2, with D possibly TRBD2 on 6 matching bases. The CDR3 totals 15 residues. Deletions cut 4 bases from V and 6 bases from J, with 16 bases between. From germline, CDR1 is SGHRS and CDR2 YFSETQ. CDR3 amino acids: CASSPGLTSPGELFF. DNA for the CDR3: TGCGCCAGCAGCCCGGGACTCACATCCCCCGGGGAGCTGTTTTTT. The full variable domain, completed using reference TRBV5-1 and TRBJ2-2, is KAGVTQTPRYLIKTRGQQVTLSCSPISGHRSVSWYQQTPGQGLQFLFEYFSETQRNKGNFPGRFSGRQFSNSRSEMNVSTLELGDSALYLCASSPGLTSPGELFFGEGSRLTVL.

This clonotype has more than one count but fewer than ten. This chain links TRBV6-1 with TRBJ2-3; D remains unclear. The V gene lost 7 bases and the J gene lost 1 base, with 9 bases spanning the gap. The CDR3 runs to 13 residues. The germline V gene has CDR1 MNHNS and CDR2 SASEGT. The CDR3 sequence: CASNGPRTDTQYF. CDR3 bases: TGTGCCAGCAATGGACCGCGCACAGATACGCAGTATTTT.

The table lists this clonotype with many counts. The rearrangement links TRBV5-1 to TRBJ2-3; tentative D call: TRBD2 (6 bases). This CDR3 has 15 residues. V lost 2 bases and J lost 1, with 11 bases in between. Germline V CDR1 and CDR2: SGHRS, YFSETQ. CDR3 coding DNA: TGCGCCAGCAGCTTACTAGCCGGGGGCACAGATACGCAGTATTTT. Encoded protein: CASSLLAGGTDTQYF.

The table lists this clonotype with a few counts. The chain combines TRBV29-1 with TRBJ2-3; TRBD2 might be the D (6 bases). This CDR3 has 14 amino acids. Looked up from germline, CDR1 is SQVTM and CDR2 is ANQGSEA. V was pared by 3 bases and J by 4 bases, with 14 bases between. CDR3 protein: CSVEGDFSSDTQYF. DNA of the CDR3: TGCAGCGTTGAGGGGGACTTTTCGTCAGATACGCAGTATTTT.

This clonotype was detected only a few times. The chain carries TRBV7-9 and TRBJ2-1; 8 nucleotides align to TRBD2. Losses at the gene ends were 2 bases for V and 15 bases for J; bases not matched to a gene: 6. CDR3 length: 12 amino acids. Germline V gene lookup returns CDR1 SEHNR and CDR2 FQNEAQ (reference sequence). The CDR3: CASSLMGLGLFF. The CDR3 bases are TGTGCCAGCAGCTTAATGGGACTAGGTCTGTTCTTC.

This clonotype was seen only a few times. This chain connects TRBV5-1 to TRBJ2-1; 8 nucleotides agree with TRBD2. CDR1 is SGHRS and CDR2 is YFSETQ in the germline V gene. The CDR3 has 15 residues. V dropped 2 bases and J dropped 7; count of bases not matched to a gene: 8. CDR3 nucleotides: TGCGCCAGCAGCTTAGGTAGCGGGAAGGGGAATGAGCAGTTCTTC. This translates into CASSLGSGKGNEQFF.

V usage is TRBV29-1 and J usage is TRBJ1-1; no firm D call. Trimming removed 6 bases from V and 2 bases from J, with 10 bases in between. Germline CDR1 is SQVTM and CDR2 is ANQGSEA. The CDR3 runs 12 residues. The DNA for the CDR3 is TGCAGCGTCGTCAAAGACAACACTGAAGCTTTCTTT. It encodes CSVVKDNTEAFF.

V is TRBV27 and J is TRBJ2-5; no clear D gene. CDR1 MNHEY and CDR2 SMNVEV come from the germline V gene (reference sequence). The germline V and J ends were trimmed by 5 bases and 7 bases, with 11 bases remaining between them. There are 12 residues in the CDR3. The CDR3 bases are TGTGCCAGCAGTGACCTAATAGGGACCCAGTACTTC. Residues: CASSDLIGTQYF.

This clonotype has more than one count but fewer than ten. CDR3 bases: TGTGCCAGCAGGCCGGACAGGGGGTTCGAGACTGAAGCTTTCTTT. It encodes CASRPDRGFETEAFF. The chain links TRBV7-2 to TRBJ1-1, with 10 bases aligning to TRBD1. CDR3 length: 15 residues. J gave up 5 bases and V 6 bases, and 9 bases lay outside the gene matches. CDR1 is SGHTA and CDR2 is FQGNSA in the germline V gene. Full variable domain (outside the CDR3, taken from reference TRBV7-2 and TRBJ1-1): GAGVSQSPSNKVTEKGKDVELRCDPISGHTALYWYRQSLGQGLEFLIYFQGNSAPDKSGLPSDRFSAERTGGSVSTLTIQRTQQEDSAVYLCASRPDRGFETEAFFGQGTRLTVV.

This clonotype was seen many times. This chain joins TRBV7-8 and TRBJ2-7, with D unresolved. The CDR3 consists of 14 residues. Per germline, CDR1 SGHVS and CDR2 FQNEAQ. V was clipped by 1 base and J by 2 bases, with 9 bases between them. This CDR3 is CASSLVGSTYEQYF. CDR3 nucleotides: TGTGCCAGCAGCTTAGTTGGTTCGACCTACGAGCAGTACTTC.